Listed below are T cell receptor beta chains from one sample, sequenced in a study of CD8+ T cells in alopecia areata. Assay used: immunoSEQ multiplex PCR; TCRdb lists only in-frame clones, some missing. The repertoire consists of about 130,000 clones, with roughly 58% occurring once and the leading ten covering 3.5% to 5%. This specimen consisted of CD4+ T cells sorted from blood, obtained at week 0. The receptors originated from a human donor with alopecia areata. The CDR3 runs from the conserved cysteine through the conserved F or W. A D gene is named only where the DNA matches it firmly. Clone size, where shown, is once, few, many, or a class for clones that have expanded.

>TRBV7-9|NA|NA|TRBJ2-6
TGTGCCAGCAGCTTAGTCACCCAGAGAGGGGCCAACGTCCTGACTTTC
CASSLVTQRGANVLTF
>TRBV5-4|NA|NA|TRBJ1-1
TGTGCCAGCAGCATCGGGACGGACGCCGAAGCTTTCTTT
CASSIGTDAEAFF
>TRBV7-2|NA|NA|TRBJ2-7
TGTGCCAGCAGCTTAGGACAATACGAGCAGTACTTC
CASSLGQYEQYF
>TRBV14|few|NA|TRBJ2-3
TGTGCCAGCAGCCAAGGATTTGGCGCCACAGATACGCAGTATTTT
CASSQGFGATDTQYF
>TRBV27|NA|NA|TRBJ1-2
TGTGCCAGCAGTTTATTCGTCAGGTACTATGGCTACACCTTC
CASSLFVRYYGYTF
>TRBV7-3|few|TRBD2|TRBJ2-5
TGTGCCAGCAGCCCGACGGGGGGAGCCGGTAATAGGGCCCAGTACTTC
CASSPTGGAGNRAQYF
>TRBV9|few|NA|TRBJ1-1
TGTGCCAGCAGCGTAGGGCTGGGAGTCGGCGACACTGAAGCTTTCTTT
CASSVGLGVGDTEAFF
>TRBV5-1|NA|TRBD2|TRBJ2-1
TGCGCCAGCACTCGCAGCGGGGAAAACAATGAGCAGTTCTTC
CASTRSGENNEQFF
>TRBV28|NA|NA|TRBJ2-7
TGTGCCAGCAGCCTCGGGGGACTGTCCTACGAGCAGTACTTC
CASSLGGLSYEQYF
>TRBV29-1|few|NA|TRBJ2-3
TGCAGCGAAAGAAGGGGGGATACGCAGTATTTT
CSERRGDTQYF
>TRBV7-9|NA|NA|TRBJ1-3
TGTGCCAGCAGCCATACCACAGAGAGCTCTGGAAACACCATATATTTT
CASSHTTESSGNTIYF